This is a list of T cell receptor beta chains from one sample in a study of blood T cell repertoires in COVID-19. Sequenced by immunoSEQ multiplex PCR; TCRdb stores in-frame clones only, minus some. The table has about 380,000 clones, about 89% seen once; the top ten hold 1.3%. Sequencing was done on a sample of PBMCs or T cells enriched from blood (not recorded which). These receptors came from a man aged 25-45 years who had recovered from COVID-19. CDR3s include the opening cysteine and the closing phenylalanine or tryptophan. A D gene is named only where the DNA matches it firmly. The listing skips clone size in some rows; elsewhere it reads once, few, many or a size class.

V: TRBV11-2; J: TRBJ1-3; size: once; D: .; CDR3: CASSSSPGNTIYF; DNA: TGTGCCAGCAGCTCATCCCCTGGAAACACCATATATTTT
V: TRBV27; J: TRBJ2-2; size: .; D: .; CDR3: CASRLRGELFF; DNA: TGTGCCAGCCGACTGCGCGGGGAGCTGTTTTTT
V: TRBV27; J: TRBJ2-7; size: once; D: TRBD2; CDR3: CASSGGTIYEQYF; DNA: TGTGCCAGCAGTGGCGGGACTATCTACGAGCAGTACTTC
V: TRBV5-1; J: TRBJ2-7; size: .; D: .; CDR3: CASSLGVSWYF; DNA: TGCGCCAGCAGCTTGGGCGTAAGTTGGTACTTC
V: TRBV6-5; J: TRBJ1-4; size: .; D: TRBD1; CDR3: CASSRQGAGEKLFF; DNA: TGTGCCAGCAGTCGACAGGGGGCCGGTGAAAAACTGTTTTTT
V: TRBV29-1; J: TRBJ1-1; size: .; D: .; CDR3: CSVEGSAGSGTEAFF; DNA: TGCAGCGTTGAAGGAAGTGCGGGATCCGGAACTGAAGCTTTCTTT
V: TRBV30; J: TRBJ1-2; size: once; D: TRBD1; CDR3: CAWNGGQGIYGYTF; DNA: TGTGCCTGGAACGGTGGACAGGGGATTTATGGCTACACCTTC
V: TRBV3-1/TRBV3-2; J: TRBJ2-3; size: .; D: .; CDR3: CASSLPGGTDTQYF; DNA: TGTGCCAGCAGCCTCCCGGGGGGCACAGATACGCAGTATTTT
V: TRBV11-2; J: TRBJ2-2; size: .; D: TRBD1; CDR3: CASSPPTGVTGELFF; DNA: TGTGCCAGCAGCCCCCCCACAGGGGTAACCGGGGAGCTGTTTTTT
V: TRBV25-1; J: TRBJ2-6; size: .; D: .; CDR3: CASSDAGPGANVLTF; DNA: TGTGCCAGCAGTGACGCAGGGCCTGGGGCCAACGTCCTGACTTTC
V: TRBV15; J: TRBJ1-2; size: .; D: .; CDR3: CATSRVTGGYTF; DNA: TGTGCCACCAGCAGAGTAACGGGAGGCTACACCTTC
V: TRBV20-1; J: TRBJ2-7; size: .; D: .; CDR3: CSASSQVAYEQYF; DNA: TGCAGTGCTAGTAGCCAGGTTGCGTACGAGCAGTACTTC
V: TRBV2; J: TRBJ1-3; size: once; D: .; CDR3: CASTEGPGNTIYF; DNA: TGTGCCAGCACTGAGGGGCCTGGAAACACCATATATTTT
V: TRBV7-8; J: TRBJ2-7; size: .; D: TRBD1; CDR3: CASSSPRTGGARYEQYF; DNA: TGTGCCAGCAGCTCACCACGGACAGGGGGCGCTAGGTACGAGCAGTACTTC
V: TRBV5-4; J: TRBJ1-2; size: .; D: TRBD1; CDR3: CASSFIQGAQGYGYTF; DNA: TGTGCCAGCAGCTTCATCCAGGGGGCTCAGGGCTATGGCTACACCTTC
V: TRBV25-1; J: TRBJ1-2; size: .; D: .; CDR3: CASSEDGVRGYTF; DNA: TGTGCCAGCAGTGAAGACGGGGTTAGGGGCTACACCTTC
V: TRBV6-5; J: TRBJ1-3; size: .; D: .; CDR3: CASSYLEAAGNTIYF; DNA: TGTGCCAGCAGTTACTTGGAGGCGGCTGGAAACACCATATATTTT
V: TRBV29-1; J: TRBJ2-7; size: .; D: TRBD1; CDR3: CSVGQGVREQYF; DNA: TGCAGCGTTGGACAGGGGGTACGGGAGCAGTACTTC
V: TRBV6-5; J: TRBJ2-1; size: .; D: .; CDR3: CASRPEGGVSGEQFF; DNA: TGTGCCAGCCGCCCCGAGGGGGGGGTCTCGGGAGAGCAGTTCTTC
V: TRBV5-4; J: TRBJ2-2; size: .; D: .; CDR3: CASSYGVETGELFF; DNA: TGTGCCAGCAGCTACGGGGTGGAGACCGGGGAGCTGTTTTTT
V: TRBV7-2; J: TRBJ1-4; size: .; D: .; CDR3: CASSLVGTVGEKLFF; DNA: TGTGCCAGCAGCTTAGTGGGCACCGTGGGTGAAAAACTGTTTTTT
V: TRBV11-2; J: TRBJ2-7; size: .; D: TRBD1; CDR3: CASSPGQGKYF; DNA: TGTGCCAGCAGCCCTGGACAGGGAAAGTACTTC
V: TRBV28; J: TRBJ1-2; size: .; D: TRBD1; CDR3: CASSLSAGGFRGYTF; DNA: TGTGCCAGCAGTTTATCCGCAGGGGGCTTCCGTGGCTACACCTTC
V: TRBV5-1; J: TRBJ2-1; size: .; D: .; CDR3: CASSEGMGRSDEQFF; DNA: TGCGCCAGCAGCGAAGGGATGGGGCGGTCAGATGAGCAGTTCTTC
V: TRBV7-2; J: TRBJ2-1; size: .; D: TRBD2; CDR3: CASSLEASGGFNEQFF; DNA: TGTGCCAGCAGCTTAGAGGCTAGCGGGGGATTTAATGAGCAGTTCTTC
V: TRBV20-1; J: TRBJ2-3; size: .; D: .; CDR3: CSASEGSSTDTQYF; DNA: TGCAGTGCTAGTGAGGGCAGCAGCACAGATACGCAGTATTTT
V: TRBV2; J: TRBJ1-2; size: .; D: TRBD1; CDR3: CASNTGGANYGYTF; DNA: TGTGCCAGCAACACAGGGGGTGCTAACTATGGCTACACCTTC
V: TRBV2; J: TRBJ2-2; size: .; D: TRBD2; CDR3: CASRERAGRNTGELFF; DNA: TGTGCCAGCAGGGAACGAGCGGGGAGGAACACCGGGGAGCTGTTTTTT
V: TRBV9; J: TRBJ2-7; size: .; D: TRBD2; CDR3: CASSMSGTRSLHEQYF; DNA: TGTGCCAGCAGCATGTCCGGGACTAGATCCCTCCACGAGCAGTACTTC